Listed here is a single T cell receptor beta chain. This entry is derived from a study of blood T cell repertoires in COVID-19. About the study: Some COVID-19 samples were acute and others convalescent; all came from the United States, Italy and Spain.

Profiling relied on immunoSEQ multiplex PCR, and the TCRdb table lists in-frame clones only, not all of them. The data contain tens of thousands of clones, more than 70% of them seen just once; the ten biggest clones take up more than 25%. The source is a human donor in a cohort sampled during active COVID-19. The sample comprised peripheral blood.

As DNA, the CDR3 is TGTGCCACCAGTGAATCCAAACAGGGGGCTCGAGAGACCCAGTACTTC. This codes for CATSESKQGARETQYF. This chain connects TRBV24-1 to TRBJ2-5, with 9 bases that match TRBD1. With V trimmed by 4 bases and J by 4 bases, 9 bases remained unmatched. Per the germline V gene, CDR1 is KGHDR and CDR2 is SFDVKD. There are 16 residues in the CDR3.